This TCR beta chain was recovered during a study of CD8 T cells in Susac syndrome. The authors carried out high-throughput sequencing of TCR beta. They applied it to CD8+ and CD4+ T cells obtained from blood. RNA, at about 0.45 to 1 ug, was reverse transcribed with random hexamers. Amplification of TCR beta CDR3 was carried out by immunoSEQ multiplex PCR, which covered 54 Vbeta and 13 Jbeta segments. MiXCR was run by TCRdb on the immunoSEQ multiplex PCR reads, yielding one entry per CDR3 protein. The data contain 140,000 or so distinct CDR3 sequences, around 94% of them seen just once; the ten biggest clones take up 0.075% to 0.1%. The junction had 6 bases not matched to a gene; V was cut back by 9 bases and J by 11 bases. Germline CDR1 is WNHNN and CDR2 is SYGVQD (reference sequence). This CDR3 comprises 12 residues.

Sequencing was performed on CD4+ T cells from PBMCs. V gene TRBV10-1 combines with J gene TRBJ2-1; 11 bases fit TRBD2. The receptor's source is a human donor in good health. DNA of the CDR3: TGCGCCAGTAGCGGGGGGGGCGGGAAGCAGTTCTTC. Its translation is CASSGGGGKQFF.